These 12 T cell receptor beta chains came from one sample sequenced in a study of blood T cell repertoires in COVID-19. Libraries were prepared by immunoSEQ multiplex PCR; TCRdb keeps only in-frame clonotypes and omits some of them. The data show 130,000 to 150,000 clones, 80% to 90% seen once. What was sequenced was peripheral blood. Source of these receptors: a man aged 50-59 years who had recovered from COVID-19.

The CDR3, as DNA: TGTGCCAGCAGTTTATCCCCCGGACAGGGCGGGTCACCCCTCCACTTT. Its protein product is CASSLSPGQGGSPLHF. This sequence joins TRBV27 and TRBJ1-6, with 8 bases identical to TRBD1. Germline lookup yields CDR1 MNHEY and CDR2 SMNVEV (reference sequence). After removal of 0 bases from V and 10 bases from J, the junction contained 8 bases not matched to a gene. This CDR3 comprises 16 residues.

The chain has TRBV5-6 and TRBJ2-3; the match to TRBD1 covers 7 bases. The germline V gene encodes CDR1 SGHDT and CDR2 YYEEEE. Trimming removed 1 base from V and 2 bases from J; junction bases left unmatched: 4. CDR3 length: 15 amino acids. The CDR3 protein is CASSLTGVATDTQYF. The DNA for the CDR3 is TGTGCCAGCAGCTTGACAGGGGTCGCCACAGATACGCAGTATTTT.

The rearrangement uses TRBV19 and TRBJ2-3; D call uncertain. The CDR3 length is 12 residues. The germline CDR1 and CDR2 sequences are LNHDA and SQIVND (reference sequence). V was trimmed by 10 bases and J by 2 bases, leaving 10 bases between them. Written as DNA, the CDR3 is TGTGCCACCGCCTCCTACACAGATACGCAGTATTTT. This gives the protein CATASYTDTQYF.

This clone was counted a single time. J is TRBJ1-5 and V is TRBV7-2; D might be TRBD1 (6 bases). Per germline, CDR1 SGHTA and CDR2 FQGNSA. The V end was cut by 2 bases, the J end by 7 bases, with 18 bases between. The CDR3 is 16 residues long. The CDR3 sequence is CASSLSSRGGGQPQHF. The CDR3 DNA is TGTGCCAGCAGCTTAAGTAGCAGGGGAGGGGGACAGCCCCAGCATTTT.

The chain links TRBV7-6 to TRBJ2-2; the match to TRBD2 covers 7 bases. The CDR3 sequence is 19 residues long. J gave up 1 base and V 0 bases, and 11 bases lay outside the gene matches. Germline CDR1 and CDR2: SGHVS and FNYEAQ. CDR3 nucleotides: TGTGCCAGCAGCTTAGCGCTTACACGGGGGAGGGTGAACACCGGGGAGCTGTTTTTT. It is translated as CASSLALTRGRVNTGELFF. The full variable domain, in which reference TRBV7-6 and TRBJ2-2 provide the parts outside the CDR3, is GAGVSQSPRYKVTKRGQDVALRCDPISGHVSLYWYRQALGQGPEFLTYFNYEAQQDKSGLPNDRFSAERPEGSISTLTIQRTEQRDSAMYRCASSLALTRGRVNTGELFFGEGSRLTVL.

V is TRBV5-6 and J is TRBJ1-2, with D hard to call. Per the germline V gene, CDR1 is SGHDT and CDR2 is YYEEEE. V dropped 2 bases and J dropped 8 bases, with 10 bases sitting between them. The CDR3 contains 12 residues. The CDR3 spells CASSFARGGYTF. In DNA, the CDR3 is TGTGCCAGCAGCTTTGCGCGCGGGGGCTACACCTTC.

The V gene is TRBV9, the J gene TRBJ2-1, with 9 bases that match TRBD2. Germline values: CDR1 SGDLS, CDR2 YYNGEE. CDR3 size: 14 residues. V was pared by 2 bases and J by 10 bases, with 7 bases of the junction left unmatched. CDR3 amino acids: CASSVAGGKREQFF. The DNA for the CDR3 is TGTGCCAGCAGCGTCGCGGGGGGGAAGAGAGAGCAGTTCTTC. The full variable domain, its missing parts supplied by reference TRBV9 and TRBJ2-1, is DSGVTQTPKHLITATGQRVTLRCSPRSGDLSVYWYQQSLDQGLQFLIQYYNGEERAKGNILERFSAQQFPDLHSELNLSSLELGDSALYFCASSVAGGKREQFFGPGTRLTVL.

CDR3 sequence: CASSLAPGVNTEAFF. The CDR3 nucleotides read TGCGCCAGCAGCTTGGCCCCGGGGGTGAACACTGAAGCTTTCTTT. V gene TRBV5-1 combines with J gene TRBJ1-1, with D perhaps TRBD1 (5 bases). Deletions cut 0 bases from V and 0 bases from J, with 9 bases between. This CDR3 comprises 15 residues. Per germline, CDR1 SGHRS and CDR2 YFSETQ. The full variable domain, completed using reference TRBV5-1 and TRBJ1-1, is KAGVTQTPRYLIKTRGQQVTLSCSPISGHRSVSWYQQTPGQGLQFLFEYFSETQRNKGNFPGRFSGRQFSNSRSEMNVSTLELGDSALYLCASSLAPGVNTEAFFGQGTRLTVV.

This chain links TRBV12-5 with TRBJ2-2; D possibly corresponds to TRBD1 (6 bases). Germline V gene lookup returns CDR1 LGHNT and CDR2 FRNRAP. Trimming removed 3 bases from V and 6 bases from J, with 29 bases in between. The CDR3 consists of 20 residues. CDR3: CASGFQGFQGPKQGSGELFF. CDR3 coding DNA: TGTGCTAGTGGTTTCCAAGGTTTCCAGGGGCCCAAACAGGGCTCCGGGGAGCTGTTTTTT.

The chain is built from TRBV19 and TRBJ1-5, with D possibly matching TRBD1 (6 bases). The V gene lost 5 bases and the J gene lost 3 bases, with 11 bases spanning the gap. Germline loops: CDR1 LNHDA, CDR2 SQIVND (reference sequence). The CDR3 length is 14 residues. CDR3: CASSVQGINQPQHF. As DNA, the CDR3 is TGTGCCAGTAGTGTACAGGGAATCAATCAGCCCCAGCATTTT. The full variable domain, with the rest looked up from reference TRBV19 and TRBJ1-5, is DGGITQSPKYLFRKEGQNVTLSCEQNLNHDAMYWYRQDPGQGLRLIYYSQIVNDFQKGDIAEGYSVSREKKESFPLTVTSAQKNPTAFYLCASSVQGINQPQHFGDGTRLSIL.

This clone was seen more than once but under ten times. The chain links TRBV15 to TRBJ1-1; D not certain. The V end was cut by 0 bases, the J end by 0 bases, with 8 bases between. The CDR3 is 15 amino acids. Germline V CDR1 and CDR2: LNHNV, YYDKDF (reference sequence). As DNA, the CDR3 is TGTGCCACCAGCAGAGATAAGTCAGTGAACACTGAAGCTTTCTTT. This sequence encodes CATSRDKSVNTEAFF.

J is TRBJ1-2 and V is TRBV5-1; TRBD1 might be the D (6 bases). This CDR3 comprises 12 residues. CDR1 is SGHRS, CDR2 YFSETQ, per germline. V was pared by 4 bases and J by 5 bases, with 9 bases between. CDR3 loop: CASSQTGYGYTF. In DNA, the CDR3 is TGCGCCAGCAGCCAAACAGGGTATGGCTACACCTTC.